This TCR beta chain was observed in a study of blood T cell repertoires in COVID-19. Study context: There were acute and convalescent COVID-19 samples, and they came from the United States, Italy and Spain. Sources were T cells, B-cell-depleted T cells, or PBMCs; the material itself was cDNA or gDNA.

Enrolment of Seattle patients took place during active infection, and they were followed longitudinally. With 5 bases clipped from V and 3 bases from J, the junction kept 9 bases outside the gene matches. Germline CDR1 and CDR2: SGHTA and FQGTGA. The CDR3 contains 16 residues. Study processing details: Reference gene primers were amplified, and this amplification served to estimate nucleated cell counts. Data came from immunoSEQ multiplex PCR; TCRdb stores just in-frame clones and leaves some out. The DNA gave D and trimming, while V, J and clone size come from that table. The sample lists roughly 410,000 clones; about 88% were seen once.

The sample taken for sequencing was peripheral blood. This TCR came from a woman aged 40 to 50 with COVID-19, enrolled during active disease. V gene TRBV7-3 combines with J gene TRBJ1-2; TRBD1 matches 10 bases. The CDR3 DNA is TGTGCCAGCAGCACCGGGACAGGGGTGTTGGACTATGGCTACACCTTC. The encoded protein is CASSTGTGVLDYGYTF.